What follows is one TCR beta chain and its context. The primer mix had 60 Vbeta and 13 Jbeta primers. The repertoire was sequenced with immunoSEQ multiplex PCR; TCRdb's copy has only in-frame clones and lacks some. The sample carries around 140,000 clones, roughly 73% recorded once. Trimming at V came to 2 bases and at J to 1 base, leaving 0 bases not matched to a gene. In germline, CDR1 is GTSNPN, CDR2 SVGIG (reference sequence). The length of the CDR3 is 13 residues. The sample originates from a study of cytomegalovirus exposure and HLA in healthy donors. This receptor was identified in a male donor in good health and CMV-seronegative. Sequencing was performed on PBMCs. The chain couples TRBV30 to TRBJ2-3; 7 bases align to TRBD2. The CDR3 loop reads CAWSTSGTDTQYF. Written as DNA, the CDR3 is TGTGCCTGGAGTACTAGCGGCACAGATACGCAGTATTTT.